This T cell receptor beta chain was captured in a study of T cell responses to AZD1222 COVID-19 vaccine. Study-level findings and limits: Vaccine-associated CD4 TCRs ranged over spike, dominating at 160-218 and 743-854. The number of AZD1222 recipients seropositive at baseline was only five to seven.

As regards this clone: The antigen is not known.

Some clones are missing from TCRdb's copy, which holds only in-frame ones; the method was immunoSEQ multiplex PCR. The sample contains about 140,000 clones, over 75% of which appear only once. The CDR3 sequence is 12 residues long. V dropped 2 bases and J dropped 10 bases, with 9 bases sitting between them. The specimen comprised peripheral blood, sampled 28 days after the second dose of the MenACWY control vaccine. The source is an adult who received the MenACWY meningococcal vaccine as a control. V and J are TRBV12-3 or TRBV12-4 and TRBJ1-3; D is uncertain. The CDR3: CASSLMERTIYF. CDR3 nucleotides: TGTGCCAGCAGTTTAATGGAGAGGACCATATATTTT.